The sequence of this T cell receptor beta chain was determined in a study of neurological immune-mediated disorders (dated 2019 in TCRdb). With respect to the entire study: Among the approximately 35 multiple sclerosis patients, approximately 30 had relapsing-remitting MS and 3 had secondary progressive MS. Alongside PBMC samples, the set of some 97 TCR-beta libraries contained longitudinal samples, technical triplicates, and paired CD4+ and CD8+ T-cell subsets that had been sorted. Using UMI-based sequencing, the study compared peripheral blood TCR-beta repertoires from patients with HTLV-I-associated myelopathy (HAM/TSP), patients with multiple sclerosis, and healthy controls. The cohort included 60 to 70 subjects: about 14 with HAM/TSP, approximately 35 with multiple sclerosis, and around 20 healthy controls.

The CDR3 holds 13 amino acids from the cysteine to the phenylalanine. Only CDR3 DNA remains: 39 bases, in frame from the first base. The junction carries 11 bases between V and J, which are trimmed by 6 bases and 3 bases respectively. Summary of the overall study and its limitations: No association of the MS cluster with clinical or MRI features was observed, and the need for larger cohorts was stated by the authors. Across subjects, expanded clones never shared an identical CDR3 amino acid sequence, which suggests that the TCR-beta repertoires in every group were private. The highest TCR clonal expansion was observed in HAM/TSP patients, whereas the lowest was observed in MS patients, even when compared with healthy controls. Phylogenetic analysis grouped repertoires from 18 of 34 MS patients into a cluster of related CDR3 sequences, suggesting a possible repertoire-level signature.

For the unsorted PBMC libraries, 2 million PBMCs were stored in RNAlater at -80 degrees C until RNA extraction and were used to generate the libraries. Multiple sclerosis patients were enrolled in a US clinical protocol evaluating disease progression by magnetic resonance imaging. Peripheral blood underwent Ficoll-Hypaque density gradient centrifugation to isolate PBMCs, which were then cryopreserved in liquid nitrogen. cDNA synthesis used template-switch 5'RACE with a primer carrying a 10-nucleotide random unique molecular identifier tagging each TCR transcript. Each sequencing run produced over 180 million TCR-beta sequences covering 15-18 subjects. The RNeasy kit was used for extraction of total RNA. Using the KAPA Real-time Library Amplification kit, TCR-beta VDJ regions were amplified with primers for the TCR constant region and the 5'RACE anchor. Sample indexes and Illumina adaptors were added in a first PCR, and a second PCR then increased library yield. The roughly 650 bp TCR product was size-selected on a 2% E-gel SizeSelection system after Ampure bead purification. Before pooling, library quality was checked on a Bioanalyzer, concentration was measured with Qubit, and libraries were quantified with the Kapa Library Quantification kit. Paired-end 2 x 150 bp sequencing of the libraries was performed on an Illumina HiSeq 2500. To increase sequence diversity, roughly 24-30% phiX was spiked into each library pool. Per the original workflow: Quality-filtered reads were processed with the UMI-based MiGEC pipeline, and over 85% of raw TCR sequences were removed by the MiGEC pipeline during error correction. VDJ genes were aligned to IMGT germline references, and each clonotype was defined by a unique CDR3 amino acid sequence together with V-J genes. VDJtools evaluated clonal expansion, Shannon diversity and CDR3 relatedness (CalcPairwiseDistances, ClusterSamples); CLCbio workbench built phylogenetic trees. Expanded clones were defined as having at least 8 unique UMIs, based on coefficient-of-variation modelling across technical triplicates. Clones were called with MiXCR by TCRdb after fastp trimmed the public reads at Q25, and only in-frame beta chains were retained. CDR3 protein sequences are deduplicated, and each keeps its most common genes and DNA. Here the V and J calls rest on TCRdb's processing, not on the authors' analysis. The sample includes about 120,000 distinct CDR3 sequences, with roughly 3.2% observed a single time. Around 1.4% of the sample rests with the top ten.

Comments on this clonotype: Its antigen specificity is not known. A clone one base away is much larger, so this may be a read error.

The clonotype comes from a woman aged 25-40 years with multiple sclerosis. The sample taken for sequencing was PBMCs. Recombination connected TRBV12-3 or TRBV12-4 to TRBJ1-1, with an unclear D gene assignment. The CDR3 in this case is CASSRKVYTEAFF. The DNA sequence is given as TGTGCCAGCAGCCGAAAGGTGTACACTGAAGCTTTCTTT.